The clone carrying this T cell receptor (beta chain) came up once. Its antigen is currently unknown. The CDR3 has 12 residues. Trimming took off 5 bases at V and 5 bases at J, with 9 bases between the two ends. CDR1 SGHAT and CDR2 FQNNGV come from the germline V gene. This specimen comes from a study of PD-1 blockade in classical Hodgkin lymphoma. Overall study results and limits: Prior to therapy, complete responders displayed diversity much like that of newly diagnosed patients. Undefined causes, possibly disease activity or prior therapy, underlie the repertoire differences.

The assay was immunoSEQ multiplex PCR, and TCRdb's table has in-frame clones only and misses some. The sample shows around 50,000 clones, approximately 76% of them seen only once. Sample time point: cycle 4 day 1 (C4D1), after 6 weeks of nivolumab. Every one of the patients relapsed after autologous stem cell transplantation (brentuximab vedotin exposure was variable). The receptor's source is a human donor with classical Hodgkin lymphoma. This material consisted of peripheral blood mononuclear cells (PBMCs), taken before the fourth cycle of nivolumab. The V call is TRBV11-2, the J call TRBJ1-2; unclear D gene. The CDR3: CASSVGLYGYTF. CDR3 sequence (DNA): TGTGCCAGCAGCGTGGGATTGTATGGCTACACCTTC. Supplemented by reference TRBV11-2 and TRBJ1-2, the full variable domain reads EAGVAQSPRYKIIEKRQSVAFWCNPISGHATLYWYQQILGQGPKLLIQFQNNGVVDDSQLPKDRFSAERLKGVDSTLKIQPAKLEDSAVYLCASSVGLYGYTFGSGTRLTVV.